This T cell receptor beta chain came from a study of cytomegalovirus exposure and HLA in healthy donors. It was with 60 Vbeta and 13 Jbeta primers that the PCR ran. Per the authors' pipeline: In a later analysis, roughly 11 million of 75 million to 85 million unique beta chains occurred in at least two donors. Assay: immunoSEQ multiplex PCR; the TCRdb copy retains only in-frame clones and omits some. V and J calls and clone size are given by that table; D and trimming were obtained from the DNA. Of roughly 130,000 clones listed, approximately 82% are singletons. Healthy bone marrow donors formed the donor group. The CDR3 loop spans 15 amino acids. The V and J ends lost 0 bases and 4 bases, in that order; junction bases with no gene match: 7. Per the germline V gene, CDR1 is SGHRS and CDR2 is YFSETQ.

The sample was PBMCs. The V call is TRBV5-1, the J call TRBJ2-7; 7 bases match TRBD1. The receptor was derived from a woman aged 18-29 years in good health and CMV-seropositive. CDR3 sequence reads: CASSLEGAPLYEQYF. CDR3 bases: TGCGCCAGCAGCTTGGAGGGGGCACCCCTTTACGAGCAGTACTTC.